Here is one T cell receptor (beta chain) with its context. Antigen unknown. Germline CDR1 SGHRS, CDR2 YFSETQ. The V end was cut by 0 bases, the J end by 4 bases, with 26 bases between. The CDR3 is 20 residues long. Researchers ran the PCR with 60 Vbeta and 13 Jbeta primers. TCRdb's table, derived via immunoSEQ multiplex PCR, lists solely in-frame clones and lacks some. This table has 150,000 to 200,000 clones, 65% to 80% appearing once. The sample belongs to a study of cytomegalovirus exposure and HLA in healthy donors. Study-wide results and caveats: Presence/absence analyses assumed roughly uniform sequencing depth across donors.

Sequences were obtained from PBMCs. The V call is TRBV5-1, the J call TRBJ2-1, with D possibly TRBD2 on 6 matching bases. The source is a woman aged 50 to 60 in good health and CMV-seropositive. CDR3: CASSLEGRGTWDVQYNEQFF. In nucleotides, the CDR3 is TGCGCCAGCAGCTTGGAGGGGCGCGGGACCTGGGATGTTCAATACAATGAGCAGTTCTTC.